These 20 T cell receptor beta chains were sequenced from one sample in a study of cytomegalovirus exposure and HLA in healthy donors (dated by TCRdb to about 2017). Libraries were built with the immunoSEQ multiplex PCR assay. For the multiplex PCR, a mixture combining 60 forward primers for TCR Vbeta segments and 13 reverse primers for TCR Jbeta segments was used. TCRdb took this table from immuneACCESS and kept in-frame rearrangements with V and J called. Such tables lack part of the clones; where checked against another copy, unresolved V genes explain under half of the gap, and the rest is unexplained. The sample table lists about 200,000 clones, roughly 80% of them with a count of one. The ten most abundant clones make up 1.5% to 2% of the sample. Sample: PBMCs. The source of these receptors is a man aged 45-60 years in good health and CMV-seronegative.

CDR3 nucleotides: TGTGCCAGCAGTTACCCCGCATTCGGTGAGCAGTTCTTC. Protein product: CASSYPAFGEQFF. V gene TRBV6-5 combines with J gene TRBJ2-1; D gene ambiguous. Germline CDR1 MNHEY, CDR2 SVGAGI. The CDR3 consists of 13 residues. The V end was cut by 2 bases, the J end by 9 bases, with 11 bases between.

This clone occurred a few times. V and J are TRBV6-6 and TRBJ1-3; D not certain. The CDR3 runs 15 residues. CDR1 is MNHNY and CDR2 is SVGAGI in the germline V gene (reference sequence). Deletions cut 2 bases from V and 1 base from J, with 9 bases between. The CDR3 DNA reads TGTGCCAGCAGTTACGGCACAGCTTCTGGAAACACCATATATTTT. This codes for CASSYGTASGNTIYF.

The chain has TRBV6-5 and TRBJ2-1, with no clear D. This CDR3 has 15 residues. Trimming shortened V by 4 bases and J by 0 bases, and 10 bases separated the two germline ends. Germline V gene lookup returns CDR1 MNHEY and CDR2 SVGAGI. The CDR3 loop is CASSFDESSYNEQFF. The CDR3 DNA reads as TGTGCCAGCAGTTTTGATGAGAGCTCCTACAATGAGCAGTTCTTC.

V gene TRBV28 combines with J gene TRBJ2-1; TRBD2 agrees at 10 bases. The germline gives CDR1 MDHEN, CDR2 SYDVKM. The V segment lost 3 bases and the J segment 3 bases; nucleotides outside the gene matches: 11. This CDR3 is built from 18 residues. The CDR3 protein is CASSFGGGASGSYNEQFF. Written as DNA, the CDR3 is TGTGCCAGCAGTTTCGGAGGGGGGGCTAGCGGGAGCTACAATGAGCAGTTCTTC.

This rearrangement joins TRBV7-3 to TRBJ1-1; no clear D. The V gene's germline CDR1 is SGHTA and CDR2 FQGTGA. V dropped 0 bases and J dropped 3 bases, with 5 bases sitting between them. The CDR3 loop spans 13 amino acids. The CDR3 protein is CASSLTPDTEAFF. CDR3 in DNA: TGTGCCAGCAGCTTAACCCCGGACACTGAAGCTTTCTTT.

This clone appeared a few times. The V call is TRBV6-6, the J call TRBJ2-7; 7 bases match TRBD1. The trim removed 6 bases at V and 2 bases at J, leaving 7 bases unmatched. The germline gives CDR1 MNHNY, CDR2 SVGAGI (reference sequence). The length of the CDR3 is 14 residues. The CDR3 coding sequence is TGTGCCAGCAGGACCGGGACAGAAGCCTACGAGCAGTACTTC. As protein: CASRTGTEAYEQYF.

The chain links TRBV28 to TRBJ2-1, with TRBD2 matching over 16 bases. The CDR3 sequence is 15 residues long. With V trimmed by 2 bases and J by 8 bases, 0 bases remained unmatched. Germline V gives CDR1 MDHEN, CDR2 SYDVKM. CDR3 in amino acids: CASSLGTSGRDEQFF. CDR3 in DNA: TGTGCCAGCAGTTTAGGGACTAGCGGGAGGGATGAGCAGTTCTTC.

This sequence joins TRBV19 and TRBJ2-2; 10 bases are a match to TRBD2. Per the germline V gene, CDR1 is LNHDA and CDR2 is SQIVND (reference sequence). The CDR3 contains 14 residues. The CDR3 DNA is TGTGGGGTTAGGACTAGCGGAAACACCGGGGAGCTGTTTTTT. Translation: CGVRTSGNTGELFF.

The chain has TRBV7-3 and TRBJ2-7; TRBD2 matches 10 bases. V lost 2 bases, J lost 3 bases, and 4 bases stayed unmatched. CDR1 SGHTA and CDR2 FQGTGA come from the germline V gene. This CDR3 comprises 15 residues. CDR3 coding DNA: TGTGCCAGCAGCTTATCTAGCGGGGGTGACTACGAGCAGTACTTC. Translated: CASSLSSGGDYEQYF.

This clone was counted a few times. Other nucleotide sequences from this sample produce the same CDR3. The chain couples TRBV29-1 to TRBJ1-1; the match to TRBD1 covers 9 bases. CDR1 SQVTM and CDR2 ANQGSEA come from the germline V gene. The CDR3 runs 12 residues. V lost 7 bases, J lost 5 bases, and 5 bases stayed unmatched. The CDR3 region has the DNA TGCAGCGCGGGACAGGGTGGAACTGAAGCTTTCTTT. It specifies CSAGQGGTEAFF.

V and J are TRBV28 and TRBJ1-1, with D unresolved. The CDR3 extends over 16 amino acids. Trimming removed 7 bases at V and 0 bases at J, with 18 bases between. Per the germline V gene, CDR1 is MDHEN and CDR2 is SYDVKM. CDR3 residues: CASTPMGGALNTEAFF. The DNA for the CDR3 is TGTGCCAGCACCCCAATGGGTGGAGCCTTGAACACTGAAGCTTTCTTT.

The chain uses TRBV29-1 and TRBJ1-1; maybe TRBD1 (5 bases). CDR1 is SQVTM, CDR2 ANQGSEA, per germline. The CDR3 totals 12 residues. V dropped 3 bases and J dropped 10 bases, with 15 bases sitting between them. CDR3 sequence (DNA): TGCAGCGTTGATTTTGGTGGGGCTCGAGCTTTCTTT. Protein product: CSVDFGGARAFF.

The chain uses TRBV5-4 and TRBJ2-1; D gene unclear. The CDR3 loop spans 11 amino acids. The germline V and J ends were trimmed by 5 bases and 6 bases, with 6 bases remaining between them. From germline, CDR1 is SGHNT and CDR2 YYREEE (reference sequence). The CDR3 DNA sequence: TGTGCCAGCAGTCAACTCAATGAGCAGTTCTTC. Its translation: CASSQLNEQFF.

This sequence joins TRBV27 and TRBJ1-2, with D maybe TRBD1 (6 bases). V was trimmed by 6 bases and J by 4 bases, leaving 12 bases between them. This CDR3 spans 13 amino acids. CDR1 MNHEY and CDR2 SMNVEV come from the germline V gene (reference sequence). In nucleotides, the CDR3 is TGTGCCAGCAGGCCTACAGGGATCTATGGCTACACCTTC. It encodes CASRPTGIYGYTF.

The genes are TRBV6-6 and TRBJ2-6; no definite D call. With 7 bases removed from V and 4 bases from J, the gap between germline ends came to 14 bases. Per germline, CDR1 MNHNY and CDR2 SVGAGI (reference sequence). The CDR3 has 15 amino acids. The CDR3 DNA reads as TGTGCCAGCATGAGCAGGTCCTCGGGGGCCAACGTCCTGACTTTC. This sequence encodes CASMSRSSGANVLTF.

The chain has TRBV7-8 and TRBJ2-7; 14 bases agree with TRBD2. V lost 4 bases and J lost 2; bases outside the gene matches: 7. This CDR3 has 17 residues. In germline, CDR1 is SGHVS, CDR2 FQNEAQ. Here the CDR3 DNA reads TGTGCCAGCAGCTACGGGACTAGCGGGAGTTCACCCTACGAGCAGTACTTC. It encodes CASSYGTSGSSPYEQYF.

This sequence joins TRBV19 and TRBJ2-7; 8 nucleotides agree with TRBD2. This CDR3 contains 15 residues. Germline trimming cut 6 bases from V and 3 bases from J; bases unmatched to any gene: 10. The V gene's germline CDR1 is LNHDA and CDR2 SQIVND (reference sequence). The CDR3 sequence: CASRPEGLGFYEQYF. In nucleotides, the CDR3 is TGTGCCAGTAGGCCTGAGGGACTAGGCTTCTACGAGCAGTACTTC.

The genes are TRBV15 and TRBJ2-3, with 8 bases matching TRBD2. CDR3 length: 18 residues. Trimming cost V 3 bases and J 2 bases; bases outside gene matches: 13. Germline V gene data show CDR1 as LNHNV and CDR2 as YYDKDF (reference sequence). The CDR3 sequence: CATSRMGQRERPTDTQYF. The CDR3 coding sequence is TGTGCCACCAGCAGGATGGGGCAGCGGGAGAGGCCCACAGATACGCAGTATTTT. The full variable domain, its missing parts supplied by reference TRBV15 and TRBJ2-3, is DAMVIQNPRYQVTQFGKPVTLSCSQTLNHNVMYWYQQKSSQAPKLLFHYYDKDFNNEADTPDNFQSRRPNTSFCFLDIRSPGLGDTAMYLCATSRMGQRERPTDTQYFGPGTRLTVL.

The chain links TRBV25-1 to TRBJ1-1, with D unclear. The germline CDR1 and CDR2 sequences are MGHDK and SYGVNS. V lost 5 bases, J lost 1 base, and 5 bases lay in between. CDR3 length equals 12 residues. CDR3 in DNA: TGTGCCAGCAGTACAGCGAACACTGAAGCTTTCTTT. This codes for CASSTANTEAFF.

Only a few counts were recorded for this clone. The rearrangement joins TRBV5-1 to TRBJ2-1; TRBD2 might be the D (6 bases). Germline CDR1 SGHRS, CDR2 YFSETQ. The germline V and J ends were trimmed by 0 bases and 10 bases, with 17 bases remaining between them. This CDR3 comprises 15 residues. The CDR3 sequence is CASSLVTSSAREQFF. Written as DNA, the CDR3 is TGCGCCAGCAGCTTGGTTACTAGCTCGGCCAGGGAGCAGTTCTTC.